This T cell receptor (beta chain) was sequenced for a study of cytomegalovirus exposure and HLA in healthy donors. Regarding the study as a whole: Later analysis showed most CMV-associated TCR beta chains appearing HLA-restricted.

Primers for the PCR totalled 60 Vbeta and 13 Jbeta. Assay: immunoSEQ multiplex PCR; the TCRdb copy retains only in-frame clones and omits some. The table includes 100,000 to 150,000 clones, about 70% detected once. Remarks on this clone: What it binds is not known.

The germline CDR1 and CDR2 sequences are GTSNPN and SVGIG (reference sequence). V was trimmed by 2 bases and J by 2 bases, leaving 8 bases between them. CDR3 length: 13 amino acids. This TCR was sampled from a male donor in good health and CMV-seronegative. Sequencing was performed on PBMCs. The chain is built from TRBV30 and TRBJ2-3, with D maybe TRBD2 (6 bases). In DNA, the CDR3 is TGTGCCTGGAGTCTAGCGATCACAGATACGCAGTATTTT. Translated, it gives CAWSLAITDTQYF. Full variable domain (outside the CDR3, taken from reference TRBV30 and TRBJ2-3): SQTIHQWPATLVQPVGSPLSLECTVEGTSNPNLYWYRQAAGRGLQLLFYSVGIGQISSEVPQNLSASRPQDRQFILSSKKLLLSDSGFYLCAWSLAITDTQYFGPGTRLTVL.